The source of this T cell receptor (beta chain) is a study of shared clonotypes between healthy human individuals. The table came from immunoSEQ multiplex PCR; TCRdb's copy has only in-frame clones and leaves some out. The table lists 2,100,000 or so clones, approximately 94% of them singletons. This CDR3 contains 18 residues. The chain links TRBV12-2 to TRBJ1-2. TRBV12-2 is a pseudogene segment. Sequenced: naive CD4+ T cells sorted from blood. Noted subset: CD45RA+ positively selected. This receptor was taken from a man aged 18 to 30 in good health. The CDR3 DNA follows: TGTGCAAGTCGCTTCTACCGGGACGGCGAATACTTCAACTATGGCTACACCTTC. Residues: CASRFYRDGEYFNYGYTF.